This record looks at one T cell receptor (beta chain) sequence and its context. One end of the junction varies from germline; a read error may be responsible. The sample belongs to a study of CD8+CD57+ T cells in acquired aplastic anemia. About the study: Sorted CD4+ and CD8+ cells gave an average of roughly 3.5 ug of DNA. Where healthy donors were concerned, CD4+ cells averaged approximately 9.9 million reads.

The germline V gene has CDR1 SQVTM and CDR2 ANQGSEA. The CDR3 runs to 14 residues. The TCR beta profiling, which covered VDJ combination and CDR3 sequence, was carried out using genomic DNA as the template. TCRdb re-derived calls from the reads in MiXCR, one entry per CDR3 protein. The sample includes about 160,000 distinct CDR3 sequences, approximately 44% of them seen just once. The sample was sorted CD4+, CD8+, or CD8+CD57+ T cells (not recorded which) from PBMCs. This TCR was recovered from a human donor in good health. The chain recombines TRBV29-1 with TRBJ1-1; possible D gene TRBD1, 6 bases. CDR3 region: CSVDVYGGDTEAFF. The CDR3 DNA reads TGCAGCGTTGACGTTTATGGGGGGGACACTGAAGCCTTCTTT.